This T cell receptor beta chain was retrieved from a study of shared clonotypes between healthy human individuals (dated by TCRdb to between 2020 and 2021). For context, the study as a whole: Two women and a few men aged 18 to 49 years were included in the cohort. To estimate repertoire size and how much clonotype sharing occurs between individuals, the study deeply sequenced the blood TCR repertoires of five healthy adults. To increase sequencing depth and limit assay-specific biases, different laboratories used diverse techniques to prepare libraries and sequence TCR repertoires. Per donor, three plates each were used for CD4 naive and CD4 memory, two for CD8 naive, and one for CD8 memory. Per donor, leukapheresis produced somewhere between about 0.9 and 10 billion PBMCs.

This clone was seen only a few times. The antigen this receptor binds is unknown. No clone much larger than this one lies a single base away; base qualities are absent. Study-level results and caveats: Because the study included only a small number of donors, the genetic and exposure-history diversity represented was limited. Across a few donors, around 5% of naive CD4, approximately 3.5% of naive CD8, around 2.1% of memory CD4, and 0.4% to 0.45% of memory CD8 clonotypes were shared. Pairwise subsampling led to the expectation that sequencing depth would affect the degree of clonotype sharing among donors. Sampling was limited to blood, and TCR repertoires in tissue likely differ from TCR repertoires in blood. Estimated clonotype richness was generally larger for naive than for memory subsets. Higher generation probabilities were observed for clonotypes shared by all four sorted-subset donors than for non-shared clonotypes. Even with the large sequencing depth, rarefaction of the sorted-subset datasets indicated that sequencing was incomplete.

Using the deep immunoSEQ assay, TCR CDR3 regions were amplified from genomic DNA by multiplex PCR. Genomic DNA extracted from each cell subset was distributed evenly over all wells of several immunoSEQ 96-well plates, and each plate served as one replicate. Each replicate PCR for sorted subsets received about 210 ng genomic DNA, equal to tens of thousands of T cell genomes. The purified libraries were quantified using a Qubit 3.0 fluorometer, sized with a Bioanalyzer 2100, and then quantified again using the KAPA Library Quantification kit. A separate single-read 150-cycle Illumina NextSeq 550 flow cell was used to sequence each immunoSEQ 96-well plate. As for how the authors treated the data: Because the immunoSEQ output included only junctional sequences and no quality scores, the filtering could not be the same as the filtering used for full-length reads. Sequences were annotated with PyIR, a Python wrapper for IgBLAST v1.9, using IMGT germline references to assign V/J genes and CDR3. Reads with weak V/J assignments (E-value above 1e-6), missing CDR3, stop codons, out-of-frame junctions, or ambiguous translated residues were removed. V3J clonotypes were defined by identical inferred V gene, J gene, and CDR3 amino acid sequence. Percentage overlap between repertoires was computed as shared unique clonotypes divided by the size of the smaller repertoire. Richness of each repertoire was evaluated using RTK rarefaction, the Chao1 estimator, and Recon v2.1 estimates of unobserved clonotypes. Generation probabilities were computed with OLGA for all TCRbeta clonotypes obtained by the gDNA method from a handful of donors. What TCRdb holds here is the immuneACCESS table cut down to in-frame rearrangements. Part of the clones is not present; checked against another copy, under half of the missing clones reflect an unresolved V gene, and the others are unexplained. The V and J calls and the clone size are those of that table, but D and trimming were determined from the DNA. This sample lists millions of clones; just over 90% were detected once. Jointly, the top ten make up 0.14% of the sample.

The germline ends are 5 bases apart after V is trimmed by 3 bases and J by 6 bases. From its cysteine to its phenylalanine, the CDR3 spans 11 amino acids. The only DNA kept is the CDR3, 33 bases in frame from the first base. The germline V gene gives CDR1 as MDHEN and CDR2 as SYDVKM. Donors were healthy HIV-negative adults with no recently reported acute infections or vaccinations. All donors were Caucasian adults living in Nashville, Tennessee, USA. CD4+ T cells were enriched by magnetic negative selection, after which naive cells were positively selected on CD45RA and the negative fraction was taken as the memory subset. Blood was obtained by leukapheresis, after which PBMCs were separated by Ficoll-Histopaque density gradient centrifugation and cryopreserved in liquid nitrogen vapor phase. Analytical flow cytometry was used to check the purity and quantity of every magnetically sorted T cell population. Genomic DNA was isolated from every sorted fraction and measured by UV absorbance on a Nanodrop 2000c.

Recombination connected TRBV28 to TRBJ1-2; the D gene is not confidently resolved. The clonotype originates from a man aged 18 to 30 in good health. The sequenced sample consisted of naive CD4+ T cells sorted from blood. This specimen's cell subset or site label, per the study, means: CD45RA+ positively selected. The CDR3 sequence is CASSFRDGYTF. The DNA sequence follows: TGTGCCAGCAGTTTCCGGGATGGCTACACCTTC.